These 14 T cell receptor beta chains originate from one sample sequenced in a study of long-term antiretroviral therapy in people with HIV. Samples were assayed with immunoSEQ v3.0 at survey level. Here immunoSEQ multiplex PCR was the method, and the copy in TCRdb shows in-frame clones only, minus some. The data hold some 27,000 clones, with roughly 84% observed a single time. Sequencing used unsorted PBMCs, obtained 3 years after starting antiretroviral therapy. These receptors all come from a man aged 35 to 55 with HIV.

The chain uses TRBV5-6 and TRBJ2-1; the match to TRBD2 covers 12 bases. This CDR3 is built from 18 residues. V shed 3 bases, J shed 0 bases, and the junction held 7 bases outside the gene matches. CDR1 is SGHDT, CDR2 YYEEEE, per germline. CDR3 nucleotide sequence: TGTGCCAGCAGCTACAGGACTAGCGGGACGAGCTCCTACAATGAGCAGTTCTTC. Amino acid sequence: CASSYRTSGTSSYNEQFF. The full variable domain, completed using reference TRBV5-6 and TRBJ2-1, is DAGVTQSPTHLIKTRGQQVTLRCSPKSGHDTVSWYQQALGQGPQFIFQYYEEEERQRGNFPDRFSGHQFPNYSSELNVNALLLGDSALYLCASSYRTSGTSSYNEQFFGPGTRLTVL.

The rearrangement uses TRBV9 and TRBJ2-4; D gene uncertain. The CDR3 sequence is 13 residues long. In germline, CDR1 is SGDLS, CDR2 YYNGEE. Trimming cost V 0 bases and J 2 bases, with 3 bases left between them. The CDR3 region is CASSVASKNIQYF. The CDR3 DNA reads TGTGCCAGCAGCGTAGCATCCAAAAACATTCAGTACTTC.

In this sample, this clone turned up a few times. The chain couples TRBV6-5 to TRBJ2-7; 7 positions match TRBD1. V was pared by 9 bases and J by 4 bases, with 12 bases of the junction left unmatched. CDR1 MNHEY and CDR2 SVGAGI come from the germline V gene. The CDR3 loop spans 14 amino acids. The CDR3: CASRGRGQPYEQYF. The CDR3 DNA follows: TGTGCCAGTCGCGGTAGGGGACAGCCATACGAGCAGTACTTC.

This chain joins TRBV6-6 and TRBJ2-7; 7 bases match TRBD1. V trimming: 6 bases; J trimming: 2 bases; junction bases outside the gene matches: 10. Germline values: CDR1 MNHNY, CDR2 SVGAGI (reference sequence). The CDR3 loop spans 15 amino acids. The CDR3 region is CASSLTPGQTYEQYF. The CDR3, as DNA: TGTGCCAGCAGCTTGACGCCGGGACAGACCTACGAGCAGTACTTC.

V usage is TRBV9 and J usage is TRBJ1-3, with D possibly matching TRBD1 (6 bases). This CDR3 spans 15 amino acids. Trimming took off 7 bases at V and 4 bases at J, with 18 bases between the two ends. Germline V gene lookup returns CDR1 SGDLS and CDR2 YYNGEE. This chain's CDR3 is CASLRPQGSGNTIYF. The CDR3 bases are TGTGCCAGCCTCCGACCCCAGGGGTCAGGAAACACCATATATTTT.

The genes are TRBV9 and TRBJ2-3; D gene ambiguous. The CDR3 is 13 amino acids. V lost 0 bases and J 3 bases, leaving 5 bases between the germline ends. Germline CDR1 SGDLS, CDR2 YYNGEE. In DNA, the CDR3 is TGTGCCAGCAGCGTAGGAAGGACAGATACGCAGTATTTT. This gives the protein CASSVGRTDTQYF.

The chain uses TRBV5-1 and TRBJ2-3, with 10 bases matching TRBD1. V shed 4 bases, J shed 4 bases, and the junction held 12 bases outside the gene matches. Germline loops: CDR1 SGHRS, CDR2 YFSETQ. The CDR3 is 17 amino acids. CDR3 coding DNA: TGCGCCAGCAGCCTAAGACAGGGGGCGGCCCTGGCAGATACGCAGTATTTT. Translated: CASSLRQGAALADTQYF.

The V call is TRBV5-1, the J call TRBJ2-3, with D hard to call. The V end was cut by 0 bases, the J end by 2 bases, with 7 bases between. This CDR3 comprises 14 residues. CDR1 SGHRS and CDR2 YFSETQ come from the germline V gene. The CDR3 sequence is CASSLDGYTDTQYF. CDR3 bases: TGCGCCAGCAGCTTGGACGGCTACACAGATACGCAGTATTTT.

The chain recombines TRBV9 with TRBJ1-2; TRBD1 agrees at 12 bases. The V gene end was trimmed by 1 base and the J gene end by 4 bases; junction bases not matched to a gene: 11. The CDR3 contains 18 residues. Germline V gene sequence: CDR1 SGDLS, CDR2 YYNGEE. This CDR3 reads CASSVLGQGARGAYGYTF. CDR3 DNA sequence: TGTGCCAGCAGCGTACTGGGACAGGGGGCGCGGGGGGCCTATGGCTACACCTTC. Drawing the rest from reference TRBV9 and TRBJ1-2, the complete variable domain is DSGVTQTPKHLITATGQRVTLRCSPRSGDLSVYWYQQSLDQGLQFLIQYYNGEERAKGNILERFSAQQFPDLHSELNLSSLELGDSALYFCASSVLGQGARGAYGYTFGSGTRLTVV.

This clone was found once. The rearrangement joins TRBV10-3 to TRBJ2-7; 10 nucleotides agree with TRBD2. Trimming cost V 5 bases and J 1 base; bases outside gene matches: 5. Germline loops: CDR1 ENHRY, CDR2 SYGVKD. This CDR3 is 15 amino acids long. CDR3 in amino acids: CAISTTLAGSYEQYF. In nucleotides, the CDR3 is TGTGCCATCAGTACCACACTAGCGGGGTCCTACGAGCAGTACTTC.

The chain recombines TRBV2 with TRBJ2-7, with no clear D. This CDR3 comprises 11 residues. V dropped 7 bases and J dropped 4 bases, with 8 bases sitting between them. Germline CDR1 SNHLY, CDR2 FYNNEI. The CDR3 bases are TGTGCCAGCAAGGATGGGTACGAGCAGTACTTC. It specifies CASKDGYEQYF.

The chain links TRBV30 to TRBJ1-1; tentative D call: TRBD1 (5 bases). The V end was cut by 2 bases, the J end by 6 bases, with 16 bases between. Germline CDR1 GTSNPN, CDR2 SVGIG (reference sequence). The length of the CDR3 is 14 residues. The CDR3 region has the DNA TGTGCCTGGAGTCAAGAATGGTCGGGGCCTGAAGCTTTCTTT. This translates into CAWSQEWSGPEAFF.

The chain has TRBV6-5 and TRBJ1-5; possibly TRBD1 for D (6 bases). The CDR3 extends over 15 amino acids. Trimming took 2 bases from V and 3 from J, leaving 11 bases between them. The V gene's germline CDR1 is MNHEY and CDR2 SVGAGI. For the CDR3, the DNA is TGTGCCAGCAGTTACGGGGCAGGGGTCAATCAGCCCCAGCATTTT. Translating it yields CASSYGAGVNQPQHF.

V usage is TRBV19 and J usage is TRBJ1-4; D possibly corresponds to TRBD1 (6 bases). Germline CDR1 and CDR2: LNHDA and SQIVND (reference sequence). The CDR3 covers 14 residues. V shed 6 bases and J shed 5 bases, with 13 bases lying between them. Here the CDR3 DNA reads TGTGCCAGTAGCCTCAGGGGCTCCAATGAAAAACTGTTTTTT. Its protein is CASSLRGSNEKLFF.